This TCR beta chain was captured by sequencing in a study of blood T cell repertoires in COVID-19. Study-wide background: There were acute and convalescent COVID-19 samples, and they came from the United States, Italy and Spain.

V dropped 2 bases and J dropped 7 bases, with 11 bases sitting between them. The CDR3 runs to 13 residues. Germline V gene data show CDR1 as MNHEY and CDR2 as SMNVEV (reference sequence). Assay: immunoSEQ multiplex PCR; the TCRdb copy retains only in-frame clones and omits some. The table lists more than 100,000 clones, roughly 87% of them singletons. This TCR was sampled from a woman aged 80 or over in a cohort sampled during active COVID-19. The sample consisted of peripheral blood. This rearrangement joins TRBV27 to TRBJ2-5; D gene ambiguous. CDR3 protein: CASSLRPEWTQYF. CDR3 DNA: TGTGCCAGCAGTTTACGCCCTGAGTGGACCCAGTACTTC.